This T cell receptor beta chain was sequenced for a study of T cells after yellow fever vaccination. Notes on the study in general: Booster samples showed a return of most primary-vaccination clones (around 95% CD4, 85% to 90% CD8).

V lost 5 bases and J lost 3, with 11 bases in between. Looked up from germline, CDR1 is DFQATT and CDR2 is SNEGSKA (reference sequence). The CDR3 is made up of 13 amino acids. From the 5' RACE reads, TCRdb called clonotypes with MiXCR, one entry per CDR3 protein. The sample consists of a few hundred thousand distinct CDR3 sequences, 6.5% to 8.5% of them appearing once. With regard to this clonotype: Antigen unknown.

The chain carries TRBV20-1 and TRBJ2-1; D might be TRBD1 or TRBD2, each matching 5 bases. The receptor comes from a man younger than 40 who received the YFV17D yellow fever vaccine. Material: CD4+ T cells sorted from PBMCs, obtained 15 days after the yellow fever booster vaccination. This chain's CDR3 is CSAGDRDYNEQFF. The CDR3 nucleotides read TGCAGTGCTGGGGACCGGGACTACAATGAGCAGTTCTTC.